This TCR beta chain was recorded in a study of cytomegalovirus exposure and HLA in healthy donors. General study findings and limits: Common viral pathogens were later found to be apparently linked to several of the most significant clusters. A likely sequencing artifact accounted for one observed cluster of highly shared sequence variants.

Comments on this clone: The antigen is not known.

The PCR used 60 Vbeta and 13 Jbeta primers. Libraries were prepared by immunoSEQ multiplex PCR; TCRdb keeps only in-frame clonotypes and omits some of them. The sample data list 90,000 to 150,000 clones. The CDR3 is made up of 13 amino acids. The V end was cut by 9 bases, the J end by 8 bases, with 18 bases between. In germline, CDR1 is SGHDT, CDR2 YYEEEE. Sequenced sample: PBMCs. The genes are TRBV5-6 and TRBJ2-1; tentative D call: TRBD2 (6 bases). The TCR comes from a man between 18 and 29 years old in good health and CMV-seronegative. CDR3 residues: CATGTLAVDEQFF. CDR3 coding DNA: TGTGCCACCGGGACTCTAGCCGTGGATGAGCAGTTCTTC.